A single sample is the source of the 15 T cell receptor beta chains below, sequenced in a study of CD8+ T cells in alopecia areata listed by TCRdb under 2018. In the paper's terms, the time point label means: baseline before oral tofacitinib. Library preparation employed the immunoSEQ multiplex PCR assay. For TCR sequencing, RNA was extracted from every sample and reverse transcribed into cDNA to serve as template. Here the immuneACCESS table is served through TCRdb, limited to in-frame sequences with V and J called. Missing clones are a known gap in these copies; in checked studies unresolved V genes cover under half, and the rest lacks a known reason. The sample contains hundreds of thousands of clones, roughly two thirds of them found a single time. The ten largest make up under 1.5% of the sample. This material consisted of CD4+ T cells sorted from blood, taken at week 0. These receptor sequences come from a human donor with alopecia areata.

The rearrangement uses TRBV5-4 and TRBJ1-6; 11 bases are a match to TRBD1. The CDR3 runs 15 residues. After removal of 4 bases from V and 6 bases from J, the junction contained 3 bases not matched to a gene. CDR1 SGHNT and CDR2 YYREEE come from the germline V gene (reference sequence). CDR3 in DNA: TGTGCCAGCAGCGGTGGACAGGGGGCTAATTCACCCCTCCACTTT. Protein: CASSGGQGANSPLHF.

J is TRBJ2-1 and V is TRBV7-3; unclear D gene. Between the trimmed V and J ends, which lost 1 base and 6 bases, there was a span of 7 bases. There are 13 residues in the CDR3. CDR1 SGHTA and CDR2 FQGTGA come from the germline V gene. CDR3 residues: CASSLSSTNEQFF. CDR3 DNA sequence: TGTGCCAGCAGCTTAAGTTCCACCAATGAGCAGTTCTTC. Full variable domain (missing parts from reference TRBV7-3 and TRBJ2-1): GAGVSQTPSNKVTEKGKYVELRCDPISGHTALYWYRQSLGQGPEFLIYFQGTGAADDSGLPNDRFFAVRPEGSVSTLKIQRTERGDSAVYLCASSLSSTNEQFFGPGTRLTVL.

The CDR3 region is CASSLGGALPGANVLTF. The CDR3 DNA reads TGTGCCAGCAGCTTAGGGGGGGCCTTACCTGGGGCCAACGTCCTGACTTTC. The V and J genes are TRBV7-2 and TRBJ2-6; D is possibly TRBD1 or TRBD2 (6 bases each). The CDR3 is 17 residues long. Germline-derived CDR1 and CDR2 are SGHTA and FQGNSA. V dropped 1 base and J dropped 2 bases, with 12 bases sitting between them.

V is TRBV30 and J is TRBJ2-1, with D tentatively TRBD2 (6 bases). CDR1 and CDR2 from the germline V gene are GTSNPN and SVGIG (reference sequence). This CDR3 region has 14 residues. Trimming cost V 4 bases and J 9 bases, with 19 bases left between them. DNA for the CDR3: TGTGCCTGGACTTCACGAGGAGAGGGAGGTGAGCAGTTCTTC. Its protein is CAWTSRGEGGEQFF. The variable domain in full, completed from reference TRBV30 and TRBJ2-1, reads SQTIHQWPATLVQPVGSPLSLECTVEGTSNPNLYWYRQAAGRGLQLLFYSVGIGQISSEVPQNLSASRPQDRQFILSSKKLLLSDSGFYLCAWTSRGEGGEQFFGPGTRLTVL.

V and J are TRBV5-1 and TRBJ1-1; D is unresolved. Germline V CDR1 and CDR2: SGHRS, YFSETQ. There are 14 residues in the CDR3. The ends were cut back, 3 bases at V and 1 base at J, with 10 bases in the middle. The CDR3 region has the DNA TGCGCCAGCAGCTCACAGCCTCCGAACACTGAAGCTTTCTTT. This gives the protein CASSSQPPNTEAFF.

The chain employs TRBV30 and TRBJ1-1; a weak D match, TRBD1 (6 bases). The CDR3 loop spans 15 amino acids. The ends were cut back, 3 bases at V and 0 bases at J, with 14 bases in the middle. Germline CDR1 and CDR2: GTSNPN and SVGIG (reference sequence). The CDR3: CAWREQGFMNTEAFF. DNA of the CDR3: TGTGCCTGGAGAGAACAGGGCTTCATGAACACTGAAGCTTTCTTT.

The V gene is TRBV9, the J gene TRBJ2-6; no firm D call. Germline lookup yields CDR1 SGDLS and CDR2 YYNGEE. Deletions cut 3 bases from V and 0 bases from J, with 7 bases between. This CDR3 is 15 amino acids long. The CDR3 DNA follows: TGTGCCAGCAGCGCCTGGGACTCTGGGGCCAACGTCCTGACTTTC. This sequence encodes CASSAWDSGANVLTF.

This clone has more than one count but fewer than ten. The chain has TRBV30 and TRBJ2-7; 7 nucleotides match TRBD1. The trim removed 8 bases at V and 2 bases at J, leaving 6 bases unmatched. The CDR3 has 12 amino acids. The germline V gene has CDR1 GTSNPN and CDR2 SVGIG (reference sequence). CDR3: CAGNRGPYEQYF. CDR3 bases: TGTGCCGGAAACAGGGGTCCCTACGAGCAGTACTTC.

The CDR3: CASSLRTGNTEAFF. The CDR3 DNA reads as TGCGCCAGCAGCCTCCGGACAGGGAACACTGAAGCTTTCTTT. The chain is built from TRBV5-1 and TRBJ1-1; 7 bases align to TRBD1. The junction had 4 bases not matched to a gene; V was cut back by 4 bases and J by 1 base. The V gene's germline CDR1 is SGHRS and CDR2 YFSETQ. CDR3 size: 14 residues.

This chain connects TRBV29-1 to TRBJ1-2; 8 bases align to TRBD1. CDR1 and CDR2 (germline): SQVTM, ANQGSEA. The CDR3 extends over 15 amino acids. After removal of 6 bases from V and 0 bases from J, the junction contained 9 bases not matched to a gene. The CDR3 region is CSVGKGTGANYGYTF. DNA of the CDR3: TGCAGCGTGGGAAAAGGGACAGGCGCTAACTATGGCTACACCTTC.

The chain recombines TRBV2 with TRBJ1-6; perhaps TRBD1 as D (5 bases). There are 13 residues in the CDR3. Trimming left V 4 bases short and J 7 bases short, with 8 bases between. The germline V gene has CDR1 SNHLY and CDR2 FYNNEI. In nucleotides, the CDR3 is TGTGCCAGCAGTGGGGACCGGAATTCACCCCTCCACTTT. Its protein is CASSGDRNSPLHF.

This clone was counted only a few times. Other DNA sequences within the sample encode an identical CDR3. The chain carries TRBV29-1 and TRBJ2-7, with 10 bases identical to TRBD1. Trimming took 6 bases from V and 1 from J; bases not matched to a gene: 6. Germline values: CDR1 SQVTM, CDR2 ANQGSEA. The CDR3 covers 14 residues. The CDR3 loop reads CSVRRDRGSYEQYF. The CDR3 coding sequence is TGCAGCGTCCGACGGGACAGGGGATCCTACGAGCAGTACTTC.

The chain links TRBV5-1 to TRBJ2-6; no reliable D call. V dropped 2 bases and J dropped 0 bases, with 6 bases sitting between them. The CDR3 spans 15 residues. Germline CDR1 and CDR2: SGHRS and YFSETQ. CDR3 in DNA: TGCGCCAGCAGCTTCGTGTTCTCTGGGGCCAACGTCCTGACTTTC. Protein: CASSFVFSGANVLTF.

This clone was seen a handful of times. J is TRBJ1-2 and V is TRBV2; 8 nucleotides align to TRBD1. With 6 bases clipped from V and 6 bases from J, the junction kept 6 bases outside the gene matches. Germline CDR1 reads SNHLY; CDR2 reads FYNNEI. The length of the CDR3 is 13 residues. In nucleotides, the CDR3 is TGTGCCAGCAGCTCCCGGACAGGGAATGGCTACACCTTC. Translating gives CASSSRTGNGYTF. Together with reference TRBV2 and TRBJ1-2, the CDR3 gives the full variable domain: EPEVTQTPSHQVTQMGQEVILRCVPISNHLYFYWYRQILGQKVEFLVSFYNNEISEKSEIFDDQFSVERPDGSNFTLKIRSTKLEDSAMYFCASSSRTGNGYTFGSGTRLTVV.

The chain uses TRBV30 and TRBJ1-5; TRBD1 might be the D (6 bases). Germline V CDR1 and CDR2: GTSNPN, SVGIG (reference sequence). V was clipped by 2 bases and J by 0 bases, with 11 bases between them. There are 15 residues in the CDR3. The CDR3 DNA is TGTGCCTGGAGTCGCGGACAGTATAGCAATCAGCCCCAGCATTTT. Its translation is CAWSRGQYSNQPQHF.